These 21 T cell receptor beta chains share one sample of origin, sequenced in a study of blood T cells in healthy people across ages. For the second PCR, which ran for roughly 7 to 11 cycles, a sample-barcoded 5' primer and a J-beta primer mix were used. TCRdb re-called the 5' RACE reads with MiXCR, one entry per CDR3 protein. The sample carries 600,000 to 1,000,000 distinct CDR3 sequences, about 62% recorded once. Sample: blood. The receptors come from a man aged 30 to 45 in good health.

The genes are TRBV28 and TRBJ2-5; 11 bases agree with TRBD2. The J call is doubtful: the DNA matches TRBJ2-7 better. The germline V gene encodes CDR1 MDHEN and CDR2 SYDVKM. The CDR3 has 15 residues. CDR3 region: CASREVTSGSYEQYF. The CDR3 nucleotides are TGTGCCAGCAGAGAGGTCACTAGCGGGAGCTACGAGCAGTACTTC.

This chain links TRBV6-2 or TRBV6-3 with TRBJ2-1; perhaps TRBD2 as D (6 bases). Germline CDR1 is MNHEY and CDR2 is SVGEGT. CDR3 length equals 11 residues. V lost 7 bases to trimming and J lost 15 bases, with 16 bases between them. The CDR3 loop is CASMGGKTWFF. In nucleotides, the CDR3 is TGTGCCAGCATGGGCGGGAAGACCTGGTTCTTC.

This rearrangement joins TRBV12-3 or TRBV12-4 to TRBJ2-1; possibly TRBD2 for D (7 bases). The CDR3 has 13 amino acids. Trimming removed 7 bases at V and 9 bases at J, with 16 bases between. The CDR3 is CASTSGEGGEQFF. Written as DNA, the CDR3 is TGTGCCAGCACAAGCGGGGAGGGGGGTGAGCAGTTCTTC.

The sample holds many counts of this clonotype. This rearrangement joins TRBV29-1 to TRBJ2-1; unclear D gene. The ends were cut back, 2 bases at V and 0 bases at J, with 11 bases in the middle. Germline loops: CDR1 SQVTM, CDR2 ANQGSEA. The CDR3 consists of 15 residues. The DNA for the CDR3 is TGCAGCGTTGAAATTTGGGATAGCTCCTACAATGAGCAGTTCTTC. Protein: CSVEIWDSSYNEQFF.

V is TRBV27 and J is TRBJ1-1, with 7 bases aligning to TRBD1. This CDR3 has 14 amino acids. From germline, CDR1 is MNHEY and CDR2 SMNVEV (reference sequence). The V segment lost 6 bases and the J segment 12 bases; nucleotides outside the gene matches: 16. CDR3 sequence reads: CASSQGGYGPETFF. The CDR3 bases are TGTGCCAGCAGCCAGGGGGGTTATGGCCCAGAAACTTTCTTT.

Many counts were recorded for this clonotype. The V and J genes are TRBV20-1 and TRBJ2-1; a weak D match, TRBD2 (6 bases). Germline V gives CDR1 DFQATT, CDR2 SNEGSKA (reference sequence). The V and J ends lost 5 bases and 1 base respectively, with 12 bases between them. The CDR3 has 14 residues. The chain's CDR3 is CSALTGTSYNEQFF. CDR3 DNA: TGCAGTGCTCTAACCGGGACTTCCTACAATGAGCAGTTCTTC.

The CDR3 is CATTSKRLAGGQETQYF. The CDR3 DNA is TGTGCCACCACTTCTAAGCGACTAGCGGGAGGCCAAGAGACCCAGTACTTC. V usage is TRBV7-8 and J usage is TRBJ2-5; 13 nucleotides align to TRBD2. The ends lost 10 bases at V and 1 base at J; junction bases unmatched: 12. The CDR3 covers 17 residues. CDR1 and CDR2 (germline): SGHVS, FQNEAQ.

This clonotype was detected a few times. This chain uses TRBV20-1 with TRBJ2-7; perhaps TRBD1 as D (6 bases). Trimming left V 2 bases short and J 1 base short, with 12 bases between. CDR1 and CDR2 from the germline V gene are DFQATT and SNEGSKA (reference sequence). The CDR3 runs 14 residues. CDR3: CSARLRQDSYEQYF. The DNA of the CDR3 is TGCAGTGCTAGACTTAGACAGGATTCCTACGAGCAGTACTTC.

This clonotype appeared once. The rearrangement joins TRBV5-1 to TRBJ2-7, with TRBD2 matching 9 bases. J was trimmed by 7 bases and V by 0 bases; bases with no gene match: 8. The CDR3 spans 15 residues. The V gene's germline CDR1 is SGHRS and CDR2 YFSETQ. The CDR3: CASSLGPAGGNEQYF. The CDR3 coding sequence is TGCGCCAGCAGCTTGGGGCCAGCGGGGGGAAATGAGCAGTACTTC.

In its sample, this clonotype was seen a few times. The CDR3 sequence is CASSYGGKNIQYF. The CDR3 DNA is TGTGCCAGCAGCTACGGCGGCAAAAACATTCAGTACTTC. V usage is TRBV11-2 and J usage is TRBJ2-4; D is undetermined. The CDR3 is 13 amino acids. The germline V and J ends were trimmed by 4 bases and 3 bases, with 7 bases remaining between them. Germline V gives CDR1 SGHAT, CDR2 FQNNGV.

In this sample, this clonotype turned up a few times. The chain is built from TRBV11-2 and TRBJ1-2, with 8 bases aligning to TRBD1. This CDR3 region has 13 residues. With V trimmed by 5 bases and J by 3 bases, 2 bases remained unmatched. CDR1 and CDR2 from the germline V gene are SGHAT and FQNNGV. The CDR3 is CASSADRDYGYTF. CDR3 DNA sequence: TGTGCCAGCAGCGCGGACAGGGACTATGGCTACACCTTC.

CDR3 in DNA: TGCAGTGCTAGAGCCCCTCTAGTTTCCTACGAGCAGTACTTC. Amino acids: CSARAPLVSYEQYF. The chain links TRBV20-1 to TRBJ2-7, with unresolved D. V was trimmed by 1 base and J by 1 base, leaving 11 bases between them. The V gene's germline CDR1 is DFQATT and CDR2 SNEGSKA (reference sequence). The CDR3 has 14 residues.

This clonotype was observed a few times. The CDR3, as DNA: TGTGCCAGCAGCAGGGGTGGCCAGCCCCAGCATTTT. Its protein is CASSRGGQPQHF. The rearrangement uses TRBV6-2 or TRBV6-3 and TRBJ1-5; D possibly corresponds to TRBD1 (6 bases). The CDR3 sequence is 12 residues long. V gave up 6 bases and J gave up 7 bases, with 10 bases separating them. Per germline, CDR1 MNHEY and CDR2 SVGEGT.

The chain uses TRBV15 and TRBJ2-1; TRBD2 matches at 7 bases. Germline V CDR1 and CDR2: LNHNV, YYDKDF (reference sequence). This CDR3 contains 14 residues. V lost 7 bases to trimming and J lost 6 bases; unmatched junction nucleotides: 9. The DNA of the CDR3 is TGTGCCACCAAGCGGGATCAGGTCTCCAATGAGCAGTTCTTC. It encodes CATKRDQVSNEQFF. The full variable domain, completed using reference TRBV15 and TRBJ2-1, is DAMVIQNPRYQVTQFGKPVTLSCSQTLNHNVMYWYQQKSSQAPKLLFHYYDKDFNNEADTPDNFQSRRPNTSFCFLDIRSPGLGDTAMYLCATKRDQVSNEQFFGPGTRLTVL.

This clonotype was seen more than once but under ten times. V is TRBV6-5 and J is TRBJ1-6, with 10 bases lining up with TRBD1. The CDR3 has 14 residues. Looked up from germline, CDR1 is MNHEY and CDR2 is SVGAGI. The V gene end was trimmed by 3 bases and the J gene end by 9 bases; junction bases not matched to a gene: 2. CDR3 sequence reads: CASSYDRGRSPLHF. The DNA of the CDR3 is TGTGCCAGCAGTTATGACAGGGGGCGTTCACCCCTCCACTTT.

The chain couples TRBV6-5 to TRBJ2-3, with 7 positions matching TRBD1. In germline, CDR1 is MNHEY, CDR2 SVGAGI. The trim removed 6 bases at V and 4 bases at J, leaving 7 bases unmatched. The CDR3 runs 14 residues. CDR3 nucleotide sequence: TGTGCCAGCAGGGTCGACAGGGCGGCAGATACGCAGTATTTT. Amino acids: CASRVDRAADTQYF.

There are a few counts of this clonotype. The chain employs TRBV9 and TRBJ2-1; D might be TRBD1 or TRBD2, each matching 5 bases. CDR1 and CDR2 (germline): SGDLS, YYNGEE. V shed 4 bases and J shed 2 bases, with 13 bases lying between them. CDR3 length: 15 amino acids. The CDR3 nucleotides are TGTGCCAGCAGCACCCGGGACCAACCCTACAATGAGCAGTTCTTC. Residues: CASSTRDQPYNEQFF.

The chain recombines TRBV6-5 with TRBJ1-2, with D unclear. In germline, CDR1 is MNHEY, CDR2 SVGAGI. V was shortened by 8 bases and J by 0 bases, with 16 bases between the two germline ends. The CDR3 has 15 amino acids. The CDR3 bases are TGTGCCAGCGGCCCTATCACTGAGCCTAACTATGGCTACACCTTC. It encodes CASGPITEPNYGYTF.

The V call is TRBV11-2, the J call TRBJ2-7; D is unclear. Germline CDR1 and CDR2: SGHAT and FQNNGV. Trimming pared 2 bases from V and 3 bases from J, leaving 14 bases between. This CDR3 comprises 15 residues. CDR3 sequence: CASSLMGVSRYEQYF. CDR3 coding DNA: TGTGCCAGCAGCTTAATGGGCGTTAGCCGCTACGAGCAGTACTTC.

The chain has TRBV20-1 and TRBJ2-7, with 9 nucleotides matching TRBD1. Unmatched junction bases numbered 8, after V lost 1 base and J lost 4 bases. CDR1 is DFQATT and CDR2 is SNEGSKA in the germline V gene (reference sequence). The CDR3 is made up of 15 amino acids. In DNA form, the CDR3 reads TGCAGTGCTAGAGGTCCCCGGGACAGGGCTTACGAGCAGTACTTC. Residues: CSARGPRDRAYEQYF.

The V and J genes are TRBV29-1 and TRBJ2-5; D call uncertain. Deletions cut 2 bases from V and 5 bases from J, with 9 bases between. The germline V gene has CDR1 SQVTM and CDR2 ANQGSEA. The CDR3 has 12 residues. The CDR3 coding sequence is TGCAGCGTTGAAATAGGCCGGGAGACCCAGTACTTC. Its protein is CSVEIGRETQYF.